The 26 T cell receptor beta chains given below trace back to one sample, sequenced in a study of T cells in Graves' hyperthyroidism and ophthalmopathy (dated by TCRdb to the late 2010s). The library relied on multiplex PCR. The listed sequencing device is Illumina HiSeq 2000. The TCR beta CDR3 regions were amplified from the RNA transcripts. The first round of RT-PCR for the TCR CDR3 was performed with the HTBI primer set and the Qiagen OneStep RT-PCR kit. TCRdb reanalyzed the raw reads on its own, using fastp at Q25 for trimming and MiXCR for clone calling, and kept in-frame beta chains. Each entry merges the rows of one CDR3 protein and shows their most common DNA and genes. The sample includes about 420,000 distinct CDR3 sequences, with roughly 15% observed a single time. The ten biggest clones cover roughly 4.8% of the sample. What was sequenced was blood. These receptors were taken from a woman in her late teens or twenties with Graves' hyperthyroidism.

This clonotype was detected ten times or more. The chain has TRBV7-9 and TRBJ2-1, with D tentatively TRBD2 (6 bases). The CDR3 consists of 15 residues. Germline V gives CDR1 SEHNR, CDR2 FQNEAQ (reference sequence). V was clipped by 4 bases and J by 4 bases, with 14 bases between them. CDR3 bases: TGTGCCAGCAGCTACCTAGCGAACCAATACAATGAGCAGTTCTTC. It yields the protein CASSYLANQYNEQFF.

The rearrangement joins TRBV6-1 to TRBJ2-5; D unclear. The germline V and J ends were trimmed by 5 bases and 5 bases, with 18 bases remaining between them. Germline-derived CDR1 and CDR2 are MNHNS and SASEGT. The CDR3 consists of 15 residues. The CDR3 DNA is TGTGCCAGCAGTCTCCAAACATCTGGCGTTGAGACCCAGTACTTC. It codes for CASSLQTSGVETQYF.

This clonotype was recorded at least ten times. This rearrangement joins TRBV27 to TRBJ1-2; D call uncertain. The V gene's germline CDR1 is MNHEY and CDR2 SMNVEV (reference sequence). V was shortened by 3 bases and J by 0 bases, with 5 bases between the two germline ends. This CDR3 is 13 amino acids long. CDR3: CASSFTANYGYTF. In nucleotides, the CDR3 is TGTGCCAGCAGTTTTACAGCTAACTATGGCTACACCTTC.

This clonotype showed up many times. V is TRBV10-3 and J is TRBJ2-1; D is unresolved. CDR1 is ENHRY and CDR2 is SYGVKD in the germline V gene. V was cut by 2 bases and J by 7 bases, with 9 bases left in between. The CDR3 spans 13 residues. The CDR3 sequence: CAISEGRANEQFF. The CDR3 DNA is TGTGCCATCAGTGAGGGACGCGCAAATGAGCAGTTCTTC.

The J gene is TRBJ2-3, the V gene TRBV5-1; TRBD2 matches 14 bases. Germline CDR1 is SGHRS and CDR2 is YFSETQ. Losses at the gene ends were 3 bases for V and 3 bases for J; bases not matched to a gene: 9. This CDR3 spans 18 amino acids. The DNA for the CDR3 is TGCGCCAGCAGCTCAAAAACCCGACTAGCGGGAGGGACAGATACGCAGTATTTT. Its protein is CASSSKTRLAGGTDTQYF. Drawing the rest from reference TRBV5-1 and TRBJ2-3, the complete variable domain is KAGVTQTPRYLIKTRGQQVTLSCSPISGHRSVSWYQQTPGQGLQFLFEYFSETQRNKGNFPGRFSGRQFSNSRSEMNVSTLELGDSALYLCASSSKTRLAGGTDTQYFGPGTRLTVL.

This clonotype was counted ten times or more. V usage is TRBV7-6 and J usage is TRBJ2-3, with 8 bases matching TRBD2. The CDR3 is 14 amino acids. V was clipped by 4 bases and J by 3 bases; unmatched bases: 3. Germline loops: CDR1 SGHVS, CDR2 FNYEAQ. The CDR3 here is CASSSAGGTDTQYF. CDR3 sequence (DNA): TGTGCCAGCAGCTCCGCGGGGGGTACAGATACGCAGTATTTT.

This clonotype showed up just a few times. The chain combines TRBV19 with TRBJ2-5; 9 bases match TRBD1. CDR1 and CDR2 (germline): LNHDA, SQIVND (reference sequence). V lost 4 bases to trimming and J lost 5 bases; unmatched junction nucleotides: 5. There are 14 residues in the CDR3. CDR3 in DNA: TGTGCCAGTAGTACACAGGGGGCAAGGGAGACCCAGTACTTC. This translates into CASSTQGARETQYF.

This chain connects TRBV19 to TRBJ2-1; D unclear. Per the germline V gene, CDR1 is LNHDA and CDR2 is SQIVND (reference sequence). The CDR3 extends over 13 amino acids. Trimming cost V 0 bases and J 8 bases, with 8 bases left between them. In DNA, the CDR3 is TGTGCCAGTAGTATAGATCGTCTGTATGAGCAGTTCTTC. This translates into CASSIDRLYEQFF.

This rearrangement joins TRBV24-1 to TRBJ2-1; D unclear. Trimming stripped 3 bases from V and 3 bases from J, with 5 bases between. Per the germline V gene, CDR1 is KGHDR and CDR2 is SFDVKD. The length of the CDR3 is 13 residues. The CDR3 DNA sequence: TGTGCCACCAGTGATGGGGACTACAATGAGCAGTTCTTC. Residues: CATSDGDYNEQFF.

The gene calls are TRBV15 and TRBJ1-2; 7 nucleotides line up with TRBD1. V lost 3 bases, J lost 4 bases, and 14 bases stayed unmatched. Germline loops: CDR1 LNHNV, CDR2 YYDKDF (reference sequence). This CDR3 is 17 amino acids long. In DNA form, the CDR3 reads TGTGCCACCAGCAGGGAAGACAGGGCCCCTAACCTCTATGGCTACACCTTC. Translating it yields CATSREDRAPNLYGYTF.

This clonotype was detected only a few times. The chain carries TRBV27 and TRBJ1-5; 8 bases align to TRBD1. The CDR3 runs 16 residues. CDR1 is MNHEY, CDR2 SMNVEV, per germline (reference sequence). V lost 5 bases and J lost 4; bases outside the gene matches: 10. DNA for the CDR3: TGTGCCAGCAGTCCCAGACAGGGGTGGGGGAATCAGCCCCAGCATTTT. This gives the protein CASSPRQGWGNQPQHF.

This clonotype was recorded many times. The V gene is TRBV7-2, the J gene TRBJ2-3; the D gene is possibly TRBD1 (6 bases). The CDR3 spans 13 residues. Between the trimmed V and J ends, which lost 5 bases and 4 bases, there was a span of 10 bases. Per germline, CDR1 SGHTA and CDR2 FQGNSA. CDR3 region: CASSNQGPDTQYF. The CDR3 DNA sequence: TGTGCCAGCAGCAACCAGGGGCCAGATACGCAGTATTTT.

This clonotype was counted a few times. The V call is TRBV5-6, the J call TRBJ2-3, with D possibly matching TRBD1 (6 bases). Trimming left V 4 bases short and J 0 bases short, with 9 bases between. The CDR3 loop spans 14 amino acids. Per the germline V gene, CDR1 is SGHDT and CDR2 is YYEEEE. Here the CDR3 reads CASSQGQSTDTQYF. CDR3 sequence (DNA): TGTGCCAGCAGCCAAGGACAGAGCACAGATACGCAGTATTTT.

This clonotype was observed a handful of times. The chain recombines TRBV7-2 with TRBJ2-2, with 12 bases that match TRBD2. V gave up 5 bases and J gave up 4 bases; unmatched junction bases: 5. The CDR3 totals 16 residues. The germline CDR1 and CDR2 sequences are SGHTA and FQGNSA. CDR3 region: CASSKGLAGPTGELFF. The CDR3 bases are TGTGCCAGCAGCAAAGGACTAGCGGGACCCACCGGGGAGCTGTTTTTT. Complete variable domain (other parts from reference TRBV7-2 and TRBJ2-2): GAGVSQSPSNKVTEKGKDVELRCDPISGHTALYWYRQSLGQGLEFLIYFQGNSAPDKSGLPSDRFSAERTGGSVSTLTIQRTQQEDSAVYLCASSKGLAGPTGELFFGEGSRLTVL.

This clonotype was counted many times. This chain joins TRBV27 and TRBJ2-3; TRBD2 agrees at 8 bases. Trimming at V came to 3 bases and at J to 0 bases, leaving 8 bases not matched to a gene. Germline V gene data show CDR1 as MNHEY and CDR2 as SMNVEV (reference sequence). The CDR3 consists of 17 residues. In DNA, the CDR3 is TGTGCCAGCAGTTTCAGACTTCGGACTAGCAGCACAGATACGCAGTATTTT. Amino acid sequence: CASSFRLRTSSTDTQYF.

This clonotype has more than one count but fewer than ten. The chain combines TRBV3-1 with TRBJ2-7; the D is unclear. V lost 1 base, J lost 0 bases, and 10 bases lay in between. Germline V CDR1 and CDR2: LGHDT, YNNKEL (reference sequence). The CDR3 totals 15 residues. CDR3 protein: CASSQVSAGSYEQYF. The CDR3, as DNA: TGTGCCAGCAGCCAAGTTAGTGCAGGCTCCTACGAGCAGTACTTC.

This clonotype was counted many times. The chain uses TRBV6-2 or TRBV6-3 and TRBJ1-2, with D perhaps TRBD1 (5 bases). CDR3 size: 13 residues. Germline V lookup: CDR1 MNHEY, CDR2 SVGEGT. The V gene lost 2 bases and the J gene lost 2 bases, with 6 bases spanning the gap. CDR3 protein: CASSYRDNYGYTF. CDR3 nucleotide sequence: TGTGCCAGCAGTTACCGGGACAACTATGGCTACACCTTC.

For the CDR3, the DNA is TGTGCCAGCACGGGAAACCAAGAGACCCAGTACTTC. This sequence encodes CASTGNQETQYF. This rearrangement joins TRBV6-6 to TRBJ2-5, with a possible D match to TRBD2 (5 bases). The CDR3 covers 12 residues. The germline V gene encodes CDR1 MNHNY and CDR2 SVGAGI (reference sequence). The V and J ends lost 7 bases and 0 bases respectively, with 6 bases between them.

At least ten counts were recorded for this clonotype. The chain has TRBV18 and TRBJ1-1, with D possibly TRBD1 on 5 matching bases. Germline lookup yields CDR1 KGHSH and CDR2 LQKENI. The CDR3 has 13 amino acids. Trimming stripped 8 bases from V and 1 base from J, with 11 bases between. CDR3 nucleotide sequence: TGTGCCAGCGGACAAGGACAGAACACTGAAGCTTTCTTT. This encodes CASGQGQNTEAFF.

The CDR3 DNA follows: TGCGCCAGCAGCTTGGGGAGAGGGGCCGGCTCTGGGGCCAACGTCCTGACTTTC. Protein: CASSLGRGAGSGANVLTF. This rearrangement joins TRBV5-1 to TRBJ2-6; D is tentatively TRBD1 or TRBD2 (5 bases each). The V gene's germline CDR1 is SGHRS and CDR2 YFSETQ. This CDR3 region has 18 residues. V shed 0 bases and J shed 0 bases, with 13 bases lying between them.

Many counts were recorded for this clonotype. The rearrangement joins TRBV7-9 to TRBJ2-1; 7 positions agree with TRBD1. The V and J ends lost 5 bases and 4 bases, in that order; junction bases with no gene match: 8. This CDR3 has 15 amino acids. Germline lookup yields CDR1 SEHNR and CDR2 FQNEAQ (reference sequence). The CDR3 loop is CASSLPRTGYNEQFF. The CDR3 DNA is TGTGCCAGCAGCCTTCCCCGGACAGGTTACAATGAGCAGTTCTTC.

This clonotype was seen only a few times. Since a much larger clone is just one base distant, this may be a read error. The V and J genes are TRBV6-1 and TRBJ1-1; D call uncertain. Trimming removed 5 bases from V and 2 bases from J, with 9 bases in between. The CDR3 is 13 amino acids. Germline assignment: CDR1 MNHNS and CDR2 SASEGT. The CDR3 DNA sequence: TGTGCCAGCAGTAAAACAAGAAACACTGAAGCTTTCTTT. It codes for CASSKTRNTEAFF.

The chain couples TRBV10-3 to TRBJ2-5, with unresolved D. CDR3 length equals 12 residues. CDR1 ENHRY and CDR2 SYGVKD come from the germline V gene. V lost 3 bases and J lost 3, with 5 bases in between. As DNA, the CDR3 is TGTGCCATCAGTGAAAGGGAAGAGACCCAGTACTTC. Amino acid sequence: CAISEREETQYF.

This clonotype was observed a few times. The chain joins TRBV5-1 to TRBJ2-5, with a tentative D call TRBD1 (6 bases). Germline-derived CDR1 and CDR2 are SGHRS and YFSETQ. CDR3 length: 15 residues. V was cut by 1 base and J by 9 bases, with 19 bases left in between. This chain's CDR3 is CASSLQTGTLGAQYF. CDR3 sequence (DNA): TGCGCCAGCAGCTTGCAGACAGGAACGCTGGGGGCCCAGTACTTC.

This clonotype was seen a few times. V gene TRBV9 combines with J gene TRBJ2-2; D remains unclear. The V end was cut by 4 bases, the J end by 3 bases, with 19 bases between. CDR1 is SGDLS, CDR2 YYNGEE, per germline. The CDR3 has 17 residues. CDR3 in DNA: TGTGCCAGCAGCCCCCCCGTGAGGCCCGGACACACCGGGGAGCTGTTTTTT. Amino acids: CASSPPVRPGHTGELFF.

This chain connects TRBV4-1 to TRBJ1-1; D not resolved. V was cut by 0 bases and J by 4 bases, with 15 bases left in between. The CDR3 loop spans 16 amino acids. The germline CDR1 and CDR2 sequences are MGHRA and YSYEKL. CDR3 residues: CASSQDSGPGTTEAFF. In DNA form, the CDR3 reads TGCGCCAGCAGCCAAGATTCCGGACCGGGAACCACTGAAGCTTTCTTT.